This entry lists 22 T cell receptor beta chains sequenced from one sample in a study of blood T cell repertoires in COVID-19 (dated by TCRdb to about 2020). Preparation of the library involved the immunoSEQ multiplex PCR assay. TCRdb retrieved this table from immuneACCESS and kept in-frame rearrangements only. Not all clones are present; in checked studies, unresolved V genes account for under half, and no reason is known for the remainder. This sample gives approximately 80,000 clones in total; around 81% of them show up just once. The ten largest make up less than 20% of the sample. The sequencing input was peripheral blood. All receptors derive from a human donor in a cohort sampled during active COVID-19.

The chain has TRBV27 and TRBJ1-6; a weak D match, TRBD1 (5 bases). There are 16 residues in the CDR3. The V gene lost 3 bases and the J gene lost 0 bases, with 9 bases spanning the gap. Germline CDR1 reads MNHEY; CDR2 reads SMNVEV (reference sequence). The CDR3 sequence is CASSLGTGSYNSPLHF. The CDR3 DNA reads TGTGCCAGCAGTTTGGGGACTGGCTCCTATAATTCACCCCTCCACTTT.

V and J are TRBV9 and TRBJ2-4, with 9 bases that match TRBD1. Trimming at V came to 3 bases and at J to 8 bases, leaving 6 bases not matched to a gene. The CDR3 loop spans 14 amino acids. From germline, CDR1 is SGDLS and CDR2 YYNGEE. The chain's CDR3 is CASSAGQGGYIQYF. For the CDR3, the DNA is TGTGCCAGCAGCGCGGGACAGGGAGGGTACATTCAGTACTTC.

The genes are TRBV30 and TRBJ1-2; 8 nucleotides align to TRBD1. Germline lookup yields CDR1 GTSNPN and CDR2 SVGIG (reference sequence). The J segment lost 3 bases and the V segment lost 4 bases, leaving 13 bases of the junction unmatched. The CDR3 runs to 16 residues. The CDR3 nucleotides read TGTGCCTGGACTAACCCGAGGACAGGGAAGGACTATGGCTACACCTTC. This codes for CAWTNPRTGKDYGYTF.

The rearrangement uses TRBV15 and TRBJ2-5; D is possibly TRBD2 (5 bases). Trimming left V 5 bases short and J 5 bases short, with 21 bases between. This CDR3 spans 16 amino acids. The V gene's germline CDR1 is LNHNV and CDR2 YYDKDF (reference sequence). The CDR3 here is CATSWTLPGSQETQYF. Written as DNA, the CDR3 is TGTGCCACCAGCTGGACCTTGCCGGGATCCCAGGAGACCCAGTACTTC.

Comment on this clone: A read error is likely, as this CDR3 ends without the conserved phenylalanine or tryptophan. The DNA is omitted, as the CDR3 cannot be located on it reliably, and the CDR3 follows TCRdb's listing. The genes are TRBV27 and TRBJ1-5. CDR1 is MNHEY, CDR2 SMNVEV, per germline (reference sequence). Including both end residues, the CDR3 is 16 amino acids long. CDR3: CASSYGGGPYPSLCWV.

The chain uses TRBV5-6 and TRBJ2-7; TRBD1 might be the D (6 bases). CDR3 length equals 12 residues. Trimming took off 6 bases at V and 3 bases at J, with 10 bases between the two ends. The germline CDR1 and CDR2 sequences are SGHDT and YYEEEE. CDR3 residues: CASTKDSYEQYF. The CDR3 DNA sequence: TGTGCCAGCACCAAGGACAGCTACGAGCAGTACTTC.

The chain links TRBV4-1 to TRBJ1-1; D remains unclear. From germline, CDR1 is MGHRA and CDR2 YSYEKL. CDR3 length equals 15 residues. Trimming cost V 1 base and J 0 bases, with 9 bases left between them. The CDR3 coding sequence is TGCGCCAGCAGCCAAGTTGATAGAGTGAACACTGAAGCTTTCTTT. Protein sequence: CASSQVDRVNTEAFF.

The table lists this clone with a few counts. The CDR3 reads CAWGQGLNQPQHF. As DNA, the CDR3 is TGTGCCTGGGGGCAGGGATTGAATCAGCCCCAGCATTTT. This chain uses TRBV30 with TRBJ1-5; D is perhaps TRBD1 (5 bases). Germline V gene data show CDR1 as GTSNPN and CDR2 as SVGIG (reference sequence). V dropped 5 bases and J dropped 4 bases, with 12 bases sitting between them. The CDR3 extends over 13 amino acids.

The chain couples TRBV5-1 to TRBJ2-7, with a possible D match to TRBD1 (5 bases). Germline lookup yields CDR1 SGHRS and CDR2 YFSETQ. CDR3 length: 13 amino acids. V was shortened by 4 bases and J by 2 bases, with 10 bases between the two germline ends. The chain's CDR3 is CASSKPGTYEQYF. CDR3 bases: TGCGCCAGCAGCAAGCCAGGGACCTACGAGCAGTACTTC.

The CDR3 sequence: CASSLIRGVAGELFF. In DNA, the CDR3 is TGTGCCAGCAGTCTGATCAGGGGGGTCGCCGGGGAGCTGTTTTTT. The chain couples TRBV28 to TRBJ2-2; weak D call: TRBD1 (7 bases). The germline V gene encodes CDR1 MDHEN and CDR2 SYDVKM. The CDR3 length is 15 residues. Deletions cut 5 bases from V and 6 bases from J, with 16 bases between.

This chain joins TRBV27 and TRBJ2-7; D remains ambiguous. The ends were cut back, 8 bases at V and 0 bases at J, with 2 bases in the middle. CDR3 length equals 10 residues. The V gene's germline CDR1 is MNHEY and CDR2 SMNVEV (reference sequence). Written as DNA, the CDR3 is TGTGCCAGCCTCTCCTACGAGCAGTACTTC. Protein product: CASLSYEQYF.

The J gene is TRBJ1-2, the V gene TRBV5-6, with D possibly TRBD1 on 5 matching bases. This CDR3 comprises 15 residues. Germline CDR1 and CDR2: SGHDT and YYEEEE. The V gene lost 2 bases and the J gene lost 5 bases, with 16 bases spanning the gap. CDR3 region: CASSFISGGDYGYTF. CDR3 sequence (DNA): TGTGCCAGCAGCTTCATTTCTGGGGGGGATTATGGCTACACCTTC.

The chain recombines TRBV11-1 with TRBJ2-1; D unresolved. The CDR3 extends over 15 amino acids. CDR1 is SGHAT, CDR2 FQDESV, per germline (reference sequence). V dropped 2 bases and J dropped 0 bases, with 8 bases sitting between them. CDR3 amino acids: CASSLHPSSYNEQFF. CDR3 DNA: TGTGCCAGCAGCTTACATCCGAGCTCCTACAATGAGCAGTTCTTC.

This rearrangement joins TRBV6-1 to TRBJ2-3; no clear D. Trimming stripped 1 base from V and 10 bases from J, with 9 bases between. The germline V gene encodes CDR1 MNHNS and CDR2 SASEGT. The CDR3 sequence is 12 residues long. The CDR3 sequence: CASSEEPPSQYF. The CDR3 DNA is TGTGCCAGCAGTGAAGAGCCTCCATCGCAGTATTTT.

This clone was detected a few times. This rearrangement joins TRBV7-2 to TRBJ1-1, with D possibly matching TRBD1 (5 bases). Germline V gives CDR1 SGHTA, CDR2 FQGNSA. Trimming took off 1 base at V and 1 base at J, with 13 bases between the two ends. The CDR3 is 16 amino acids. DNA for the CDR3: TGTGCCAGCAGCTTAGTTGGGGGGATACAGAACACTGAAGCTTTCTTT. This gives the protein CASSLVGGIQNTEAFF.

This rearrangement joins TRBV6-2 or TRBV6-3 to TRBJ2-1, with 7 bases lining up with TRBD1. This CDR3 region has 15 residues. With V trimmed by 2 bases and J by 6 bases, 7 bases remained unmatched. Germline V gene lookup returns CDR1 MNHEY and CDR2 SVGEGT. The CDR3 region is CASSYGPGGVNEQFF. The CDR3 nucleotides are TGTGCCAGCAGTTACGGTCCAGGGGGAGTCAATGAGCAGTTCTTC.

The V call is TRBV21-1, the J call TRBJ1-5; TRBD1, as called in the table, went unchecked against the DNA. TRBV21-1 is annotated as a pseudogene. This CDR3 contains 16 residues. CDR3 DNA sequence: TGTGCCAGCAGCATAAACAGGGGGCGAAACAATCAGCCCCAGCATTTT. Amino acid sequence: CASSINRGRNNQPQHF.

Written as DNA, the CDR3 is TGTGCCAGCAGCACCCGGACTAGCGGGATTTACAATGAGCAGTTCTTC. This encodes CASSTRTSGIYNEQFF. The chain joins TRBV13 to TRBJ2-1, with 12 bases fitting TRBD2. The CDR3 is made up of 16 amino acids. Germline assignment: CDR1 PRHDT and CDR2 FYEKMQ (reference sequence). The ends lost 5 bases at V and 4 bases at J; junction bases unmatched: 6.

The rearrangement joins TRBV6-1 to TRBJ2-3; 7 bases fit TRBD2. V was pared by 0 bases and J by 2 bases, with 8 bases of the junction left unmatched. Germline V gene lookup returns CDR1 MNHNS and CDR2 SASEGT. The CDR3 length is 17 residues. The DNA for the CDR3 is TGTGCCAGCAGTGAAGCGCCGGGACTACTCTCCACAGATACGCAGTATTTT. It specifies CASSEAPGLLSTDTQYF.

The chain links TRBV9 to TRBJ1-5; the D gene is possibly TRBD1 (6 bases). Germline lookup yields CDR1 SGDLS and CDR2 YYNGEE. The CDR3 extends over 15 amino acids. Trimming shortened V by 1 base and J by 6 bases, and 14 bases separated the two germline ends. For the CDR3, the DNA is TGTGCCAGCAGCGTAAATACAGGGATGAGTCAGCCCCAGCATTTT. This sequence encodes CASSVNTGMSQPQHF.

The J gene is TRBJ1-5, the V gene TRBV27; TRBD1 matches 7 bases. Per germline, CDR1 MNHEY and CDR2 SMNVEV (reference sequence). Trimming took 6 bases from V and 2 from J; bases not matched to a gene: 4. The CDR3 has 14 residues. The CDR3 loop reads CASSGDRGNQPQHF. The CDR3 region has the DNA TGTGCCAGCAGCGGCGACAGGGGCAATCAGCCCCAGCATTTT.

The V and J genes are TRBV19 and TRBJ1-6, with TRBD1 matching 11 bases. In germline, CDR1 is LNHDA, CDR2 SQIVND (reference sequence). After removal of 6 bases from V and 10 bases from J, the junction contained 8 bases not matched to a gene. This CDR3 region has 15 residues. The CDR3 reads CASSDRTGGRSPLHF. The DNA for the CDR3 is TGTGCCAGTAGCGACCGGACAGGGGGCAGATCACCCCTCCACTTT.